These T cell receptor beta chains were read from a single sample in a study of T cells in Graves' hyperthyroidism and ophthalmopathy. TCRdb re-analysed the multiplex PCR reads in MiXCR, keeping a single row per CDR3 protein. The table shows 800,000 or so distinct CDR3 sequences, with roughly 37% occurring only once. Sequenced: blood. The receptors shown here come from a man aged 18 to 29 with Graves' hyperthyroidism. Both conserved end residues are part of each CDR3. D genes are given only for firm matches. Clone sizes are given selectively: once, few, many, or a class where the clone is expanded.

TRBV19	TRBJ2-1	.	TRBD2	CASSIGGGNEQFF	TGTGCCAGTAGTATAGGCGGGGGGAATGAGCAGTTCTTC
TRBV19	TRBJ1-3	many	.	CASTPSRDNSGNTIYF	TGTGCCAGTACCCCATCTCGGGACAACTCTGGAAACACCATATATTTT
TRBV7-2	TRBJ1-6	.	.	CASSSPLPSYNSPLHF	TGTGCCAGCAGCTCGCCCTTGCCCTCCTATAATTCACCCCTCCACTTT
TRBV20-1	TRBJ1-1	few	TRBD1	CSARGVQGSTEAFF	TGCAGTGCTAGAGGCGTACAGGGGAGCACTGAAGCTTTCTTT
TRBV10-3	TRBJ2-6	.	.	CASSYLYGANVLTF	TGTGCCAGCAGTTATCTATACGGGGCCAACGTCCTGACTTTC
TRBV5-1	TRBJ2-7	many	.	CASSLDIHMQYF	TGCGCCAGCAGCTTGGATATCCATATGCAGTACTTC
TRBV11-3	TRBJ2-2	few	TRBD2	CASSPLAGVTGELFF	TGTGCCAGCAGCCCCCTAGCGGGAGTCACCGGGGAGCTGTTTTTT
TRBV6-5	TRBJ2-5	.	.	CASSYEPFGWWETQYF	TGTGCCAGCAGTTACGAGCCTTTCGGGTGGTGGGAGACCCAGTACTTC
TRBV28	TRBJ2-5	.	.	CASSLQIRTQYF	TGTGCCAGCAGTTTACAGATCAGGACCCAGTACTTC
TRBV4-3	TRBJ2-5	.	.	CASSQGKDNQETQYF	TGCGCCAGCAGCCAAGGGAAAGACAACCAAGAGACCCAGTACTTC
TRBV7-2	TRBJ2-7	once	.	CASSFRPGEAYEQYF	TGTGCCAGCAGCTTTCGCCCGGGAGAGGCCTACGAGCAGTACTTC
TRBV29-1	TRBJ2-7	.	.	CSSEAGQSYEQYF	TGCAGCAGTGAAGCGGGACAGTCCTACGAGCAGTACTTC
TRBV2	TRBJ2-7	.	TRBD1	CASGRDRGTEQYF	TGTGCCAGCGGCCGGGACAGGGGAACCGAGCAGTACTTC
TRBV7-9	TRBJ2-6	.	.	CASSAMTSGANVLTF	TGTGCCAGCAGCGCCATGACCTCTGGGGCCAACGTCCTGACTTTC
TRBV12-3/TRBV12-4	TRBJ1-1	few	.	CASRWSTEAFF	TGTGCCAGCAGGTGGTCCACTGAAGCTTTCTTT
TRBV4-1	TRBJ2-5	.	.	CASSVQGPQETQYF	TGCGCCAGCAGCGTACAGGGTCCCCAAGAGACCCAGTACTTC
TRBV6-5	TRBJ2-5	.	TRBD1	CASRIQGQETQYF	TGTGCCAGCAGGATACAGGGGCAAGAGACCCAGTACTTC
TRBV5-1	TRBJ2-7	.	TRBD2	CASSWDTGGDLYEQYF	TGCGCCAGCAGCTGGGACACCGGGGGGGATCTGTACGAGCAGTACTTC
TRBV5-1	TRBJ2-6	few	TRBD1	CASSWTGTGAGANVLTF	TGCGCCAGCAGCTGGACCGGGACAGGGGCTGGGGCCAACGTCCTGACTTTC
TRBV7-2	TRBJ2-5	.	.	CASSQSPPGAEQGTQYF	TGCGCCAGCAGCCAATCCCCCCCTGGAGCGGAACAAGGGACCCAGTACTTC
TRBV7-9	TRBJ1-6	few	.	CASSLPSSSYNSPLHF	TGTGCCAGCAGTCTCCCTTCGAGCTCCTATAATTCACCCCTCCACTTT
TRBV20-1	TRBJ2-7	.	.	CSASPQGSSYEQYF	TGCAGTGCTAGTCCGCAGGGGAGCTCCTACGAGCAGTACTTC
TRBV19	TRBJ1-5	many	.	CASSISPGHLSNQPQHF	TGTGCCAGTAGTATCTCTCCGGGACACCTTAGCAATCAGCCCCAGCATTTT
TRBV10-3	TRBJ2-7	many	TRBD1	CAISPGQGGHEQYF	TGTGCCATCAGCCCGGGACAGGGAGGCCACGAGCAGTACTTC
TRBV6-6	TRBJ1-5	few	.	CASSERDNQPQHF	TGTGCCAGCAGTGAAAGGGATAATCAGCCCCAGCATTTT
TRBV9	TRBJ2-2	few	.	CASSYSLFGELFF	TGTGCCAGCAGTTATTCCCTTTTCGGGGAGCTGTTTTTT
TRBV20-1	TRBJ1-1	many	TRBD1	CSARGGGDTEAFF	TGCAGTGCTAGAGGAGGGGGCGACACTGAAGCTTTCTTT
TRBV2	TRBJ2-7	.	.	CASSQDEGGYNEQYF	TGTGCCAGCAGCCAAGATGAGGGCGGCTACAACGAGCAGTACTTC
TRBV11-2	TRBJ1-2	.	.	CASSPGRWSSGNTF	TGTGCCAGCAGTCCGGGACGCTGGAGCTCTGGAAACACCTTC
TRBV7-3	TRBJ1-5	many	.	CASSADSNQPQHF	TGTGCCAGCAGCGCAGACAGCAATCAGCCCCAGCATTTT
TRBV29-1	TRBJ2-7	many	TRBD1	CSVKYGDRGAYEQYF	TGCAGCGTTAAGTATGGAGACAGGGGCGCCTACGAGCAGTACTTC
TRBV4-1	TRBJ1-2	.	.	CASSHGGDYTF	TGCGCCAGCAGCCACGGCGGAGACTACACCTTC
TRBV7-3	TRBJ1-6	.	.	CASTSPPGAPLHF	TGTGCCAGCACCTCCCCCCCTGGAGCACCCCTCCACTTT
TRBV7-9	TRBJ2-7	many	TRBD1	CASSLPGQGEQYF	TGTGCCAGCAGCTTACCGGGACAGGGAGAGCAGTACTTC
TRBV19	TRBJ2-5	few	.	CASSRAGTAARGASQETQYF	TGTGCCAGTAGTAGAGCGGGGACTGCGGCTCGGGGGGCCTCTCAGGAGACCCAGTACTTC
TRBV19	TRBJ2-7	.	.	CASSSQGGYEQYF	TGTGCCAGTAGTTCACAGGGGGGGTACGAGCAGTACTTC
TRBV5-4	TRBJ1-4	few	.	CASSLAEGEGEKLFF	TGTGCCAGCAGCTTGGCGGAAGGGGAGGGGGAAAAACTGTTTTTT
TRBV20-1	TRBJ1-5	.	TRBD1	CSARPWAGGDSRPQHF	TGCAGTGCTAGACCCTGGGCAGGGGGCGATTCCAGGCCCCAGCATTTT
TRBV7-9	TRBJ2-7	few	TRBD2	CASSSYPGLAVREQYF	TGTGCCAGCAGCTCGTACCCGGGACTAGCTGTTAGAGAGCAGTACTTC
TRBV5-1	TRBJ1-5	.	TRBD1	CASLRTGGDQPQHF	TGCGCCAGCCTCCGGACAGGGGGGGATCAGCCCCAGCATTTT
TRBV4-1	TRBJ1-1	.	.	CASSPGTNAVAFF	TGCGCCAGCAGCCCGGGGACCAATGCTGTAGCTTTCTTT
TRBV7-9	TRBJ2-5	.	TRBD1	CASRGARGTLGETQYF	TGTGCCAGCAGAGGGGCCAGGGGGACCCTCGGAGAGACCCAGTACTTC
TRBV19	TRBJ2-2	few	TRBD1	CASKDLGQGRTGELFF	TGTGCCAGTAAGGACCTGGGACAGGGCCGGACCGGGGAGCTGTTTTTT